This entry is about one TCR beta chain. This sample is drawn from a study of blood T cell repertoires in COVID-19. Study background: From T cells, B-cell-depleted T cells, or PBMCs came the material, which was cDNA or gDNA.

Germline V gene lookup returns CDR1 MNHEY and CDR2 SVGAGI. Between the trimmed V and J ends, which lost 7 bases and 5 bases, there was a span of 14 bases. The CDR3 extends over 13 amino acids. Sequencing was performed with immunoSEQ multiplex PCR; in TCRdb, only in-frame clones are kept and a portion is missing. This table has roughly 320,000 clones, over 90% appearing once. In terms of age and location, participants ranged from roughly 18 to 90 years and lived in about 25 US areas. The receptor's source is a woman in her thirties who had been exposed to COVID-19. The chain links TRBV6-5 to TRBJ2-5, with D tentatively TRBD2 (6 bases). Material: PBMCs or T cells enriched from blood (not recorded which). The CDR3 DNA reads TGTGCCAGCATGCGGGAAGCTGGGGAGACCCAGTACTTC. This gives the protein CASMREAGETQYF.